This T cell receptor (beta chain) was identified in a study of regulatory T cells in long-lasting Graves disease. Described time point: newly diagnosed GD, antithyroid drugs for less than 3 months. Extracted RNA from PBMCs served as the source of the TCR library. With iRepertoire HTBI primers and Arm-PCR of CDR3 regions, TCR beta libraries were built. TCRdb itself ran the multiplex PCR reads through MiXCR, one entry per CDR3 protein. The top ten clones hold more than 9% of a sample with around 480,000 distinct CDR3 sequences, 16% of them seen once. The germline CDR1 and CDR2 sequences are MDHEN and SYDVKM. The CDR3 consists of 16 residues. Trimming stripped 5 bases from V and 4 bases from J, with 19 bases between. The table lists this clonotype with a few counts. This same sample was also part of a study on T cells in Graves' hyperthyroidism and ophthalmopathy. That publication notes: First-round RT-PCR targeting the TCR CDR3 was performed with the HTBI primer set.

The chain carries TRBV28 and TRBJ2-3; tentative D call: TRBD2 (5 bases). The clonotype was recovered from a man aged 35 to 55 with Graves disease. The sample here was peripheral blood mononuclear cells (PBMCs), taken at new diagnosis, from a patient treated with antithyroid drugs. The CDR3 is CASSTTEWPRADTQYF. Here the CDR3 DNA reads TGTGCCAGCAGTACCACCGAGTGGCCGAGGGCAGATACGCAGTATTTT.